These 8 T cell receptor beta chains originate from one sample sequenced in a study of OX40 agonist ivuxolimab in advanced cancers. This table comes from immunoSEQ multiplex PCR, and its TCRdb copy is limited to in-frame clones, with some not included. The top ten hold approximately 16% of the sample, which has 20,000 to 25,000 clones, roughly 85% seen once. Sequences were derived from CD4+ or CD8+ T cells sorted from blood, sampled in a trial of the OX40 agonist ivuxolimab. The receptors stem from an adult with an advanced solid tumor such as melanoma, head and neck, liver or kidney cancer.

This clone showed up just once. The chain combines TRBV19 with TRBJ1-5; D perhaps matches TRBD1 (6 bases). The CDR3 has 17 amino acids. The germline gives CDR1 LNHDA, CDR2 SQIVND (reference sequence). V lost 4 bases to trimming and J lost 4 bases, with 20 bases between them. The CDR3 sequence is CASSRGGGLVGNQPQHF. The CDR3 DNA reads as TGTGCCAGTAGTAGGGGTGGGGGGCTAGTGGGTAATCAGCCCCAGCATTTT.

The rearrangement joins TRBV5-1 to TRBJ2-2, with D uncertain. The CDR3 length is 16 residues. V gave up 2 bases and J gave up 4 bases, with 15 bases separating them. In germline, CDR1 is SGHRS, CDR2 YFSETQ. The chain's CDR3 is CASSLGGTVGTGELFF. DNA for the CDR3: TGCGCCAGCAGCTTAGGCGGAACGGTGGGCACCGGGGAGCTGTTTTTT.

V is TRBV15 and J is TRBJ2-1, with D hard to call. The V end lost 4 bases, the J end lost 3 bases, and 4 bases lay between the germline ends. The CDR3 totals 12 residues. The V gene's germline CDR1 is LNHNV and CDR2 YYDKDF (reference sequence). The CDR3 nucleotides are TGTGCCACCAGCACAGGCTACAATGAGCAGTTCTTC. Translating gives CATSTGYNEQFF.

The chain employs TRBV30 and TRBJ2-4, with a weak D call TRBD1 (5 bases). The germline V gene has CDR1 GTSNPN and CDR2 SVGIG (reference sequence). Trimming left V 0 bases short and J 0 bases short, with 12 bases between. CDR3 length: 16 amino acids. Written as DNA, the CDR3 is TGTGCCTGGAGTGTTCCAGGGTATCGAGCCAAAAACATTCAGTACTTC. Translating it yields CAWSVPGYRAKNIQYF.

This clone rates as large (0.1 to 1%). DNA of the CDR3: TGTGCCAGCAGCTTTTCCCGGACCAGAACGACAGATACGCAGTATTTT. It yields the protein CASSFSRTRTTDTQYF. V usage is TRBV11-2 and J usage is TRBJ2-3; D not resolved. The germline CDR1 and CDR2 sequences are SGHAT and FQNNGV. The CDR3 extends over 16 amino acids. V was trimmed by 3 bases and J by 3 bases, leaving 16 bases between them. Combining the CDR3 with reference TRBV11-2 and TRBJ2-3 gives the whole variable domain EAGVAQSPRYKIIEKRQSVAFWCNPISGHATLYWYQQILGQGPKLLIQFQNNGVVDDSQLPKDRFSAERLKGVDSTLKIQPAKLEDSAVYLCASSFSRTRTTDTQYFGPGTRLTVL.

The table lists this clone with a count of one. The V call is TRBV9, the J call TRBJ2-3; possible D gene TRBD1, 6 bases. Trimming removed 0 bases at V and 0 bases at J, with 8 bases between. The CDR3 spans 15 residues. Per the germline V gene, CDR1 is SGDLS and CDR2 is YYNGEE. The CDR3 DNA reads TGTGCCAGCAGCGTAGGTGGACAGAGCACAGATACGCAGTATTTT. It specifies CASSVGGQSTDTQYF. Filled out from reference TRBV9 and TRBJ2-3, the complete variable domain reads DSGVTQTPKHLITATGQRVTLRCSPRSGDLSVYWYQQSLDQGLQFLIQYYNGEERAKGNILERFSAQQFPDLHSELNLSSLELGDSALYFCASSVGGQSTDTQYFGPGTRLTVL.

The V and J genes are TRBV5-4 and TRBJ2-5, with 9 bases fitting TRBD2. The CDR3 length is 16 residues. Germline trimming cut 3 bases from V and 1 base from J; bases unmatched to any gene: 7. Germline CDR1 reads SGHNT; CDR2 reads YYREEE (reference sequence). CDR3 amino acids: CASSSPGTSLQETQYF. CDR3 sequence (DNA): TGTGCCAGCAGCTCACCCGGGACTAGCCTCCAAGAGACCCAGTACTTC.

This rearrangement joins TRBV30 to TRBJ2-2, with D perhaps TRBD1 (6 bases). CDR1 is GTSNPN, CDR2 SVGIG, per germline (reference sequence). The CDR3 runs to 13 residues. Trimming shortened V by 0 bases and J by 6 bases, and 8 bases separated the two germline ends. The CDR3 sequence: CAWSVQGAGELFF. The CDR3 DNA follows: TGTGCCTGGAGTGTACAGGGAGCCGGGGAGCTGTTTTTT.